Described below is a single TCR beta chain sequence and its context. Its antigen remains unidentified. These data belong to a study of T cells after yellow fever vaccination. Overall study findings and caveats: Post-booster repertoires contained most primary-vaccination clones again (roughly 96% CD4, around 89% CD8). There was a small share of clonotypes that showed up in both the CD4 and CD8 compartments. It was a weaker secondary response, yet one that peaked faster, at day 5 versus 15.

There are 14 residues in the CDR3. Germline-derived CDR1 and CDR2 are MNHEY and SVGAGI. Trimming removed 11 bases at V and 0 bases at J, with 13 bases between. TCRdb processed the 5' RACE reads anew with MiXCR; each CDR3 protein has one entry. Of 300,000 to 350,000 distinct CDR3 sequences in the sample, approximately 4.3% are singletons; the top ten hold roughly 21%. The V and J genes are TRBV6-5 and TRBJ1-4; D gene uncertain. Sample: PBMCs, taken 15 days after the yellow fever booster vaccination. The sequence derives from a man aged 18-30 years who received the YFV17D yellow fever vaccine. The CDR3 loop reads CAVRRASTNEKLFF. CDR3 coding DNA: TGTGCCGTTCGGAGGGCCTCAACTAATGAAAAACTGTTTTTT.